This T cell receptor beta chain stems from a study of T cell responses to AZD1222 COVID-19 vaccine. Study-wide findings and caveats: Most donors were white British, females outnumbered males, and clonal diversity was possibly underestimated.

Worth noting for this clone: Its antigen remains unidentified.

The CDR3 has 14 amino acids. Germline V gene data show CDR1 as SGHTA and CDR2 as FQGNSA. V was trimmed by 4 bases and J by 0 bases, leaving 9 bases between them. The protocol was immunoSEQ multiplex PCR, while the TCRdb copy is restricted to in-frame clones and leaves out a portion. The data show more than 150,000 clones, about 90% seen once. The genes are TRBV7-2 and TRBJ1-2; D not resolved. This receptor was identified in an adult in good health. Sequencing was performed on peripheral blood, taken on day 0 of AZD1222 vaccination. CDR3: CASSSGPSNYGYTF. CDR3 DNA sequence: TGTGCCAGCAGCTCCGGTCCCTCTAACTATGGCTACACCTTC.